The clone carrying this T cell receptor (beta chain) was picked up a small number of times. This sample was taken from a study of chronic HIV infection and antiretroviral therapy. MiXCR, applied by TCRdb to the 5' RACE reads, yields one record per CDR3 protein. The sample yields under 55,000 distinct CDR3 sequences, approximately 19% seen once. Input material: peripheral blood. This clonotype was obtained from an adult who had HIV and had not received antiretroviral therapy, or was an uninfected healthy control (not recorded which).

CDR3 region: CASSLVSVNTEAFF. The DNA of the CDR3 is TGTGCCAGCAGCTTAGTCTCTGTGAACACTGAAGCTTTCTTT. V gene TRBV7-9 combines with J gene TRBJ1-1; D uncertain. V was cut by 1 base and J by 0 bases, with 6 bases left in between. Germline CDR1 is SEHNR and CDR2 is FQNEAQ (reference sequence). This CDR3 region has 14 residues.